The rows below give T cell receptor beta chains drawn from one sample of a study of PD-L1 blockade in urothelial cancer. Clones were sequenced by immunoSEQ multiplex PCR, and TCRdb holds only the in-frame ones, with some missing. Found here are approximately 32,000 clones, 75% to 85% of them singletons; the top ten hold about 29%. The material sequenced was PBMCs, taken around atezolizumab (anti-PD-L1) treatment. These TCRs come from a man in his sixties with urothelial cancer. CDR3s include the opening cysteine and the closing phenylalanine or tryptophan. A D gene is named only where the DNA matches it firmly. Clone size appears in some rows only: once, few, many, or a class for an expanded clone.

clone size	V gene	J gene	D gene	CDR3 protein	CDR3 DNA
.	TRBV9	TRBJ2-2	.	CASSINNGVLETGELFF	TGTGCCAGCAGCATAAACAACGGGGTTCTTGAAACCGGGGAGCTGTTTTTT
.	TRBV27	TRBJ2-1	TRBD2	CASSSGLAGTEQFF	TGTGCCAGCAGTTCGGGACTAGCGGGAACTGAGCAGTTCTTC
.	TRBV5-4	TRBJ1-2	TRBD1	CASSLTGRGHHGYTF	TGTGCCAGCAGCTTGACTGGTAGGGGGCATCATGGCTACACCTTC
.	TRBV18	TRBJ2-2	.	CASSSRGSYTGELFF	TGTGCCAGCTCATCCCGGGGGTCATACACCGGGGAGCTGTTTTTT
.	TRBV10-3	TRBJ2-2	TRBD1	CAISGGQGRTGELFF	TGTGCCATCAGTGGGGGACAGGGCCGAACCGGGGAGCTGTTTTTT
.	TRBV9	TRBJ1-1	TRBD1	CASSTGTANTEAFF	TGTGCCAGCAGCACAGGGACAGCGAACACTGAAGCTTTCTTT
.	TRBV4-1	TRBJ2-7	.	CASSPTDSTGTYEQYF	TGTGCCAGCAGCCCAACAGATAGTACAGGGACCTACGAGCAGTACTTC
.	TRBV6-6	TRBJ2-7	.	CASRVMGGEQYF	TGTGCCAGCAGAGTCATGGGAGGCGAGCAGTACTTC
few	TRBV5-1	TRBJ1-2	TRBD1	CASSSTGGSYGYTF	TGCGCCAGCAGCTCTACAGGGGGCTCGTATGGCTACACCTTC
once	TRBV5-4	TRBJ2-5	.	CASSLGPIEETQYF	TGTGCCAGCAGCTTGGGCCCGATAGAAGAGACCCAGTACTTC
.	TRBV10-3	TRBJ2-5	TRBD1	CASSSGQGRKQETQYF	TGTGCCAGCAGCTCGGGACAGGGGAGGAAGCAAGAGACCCAGTACTTC
.	TRBV7-9	TRBJ2-7	TRBD1	CASSTTTGTMVEQYF	TGTGCCAGCAGCACGACGACAGGGACCATGGTCGAGCAGTACTTC
.	TRBV5-6	TRBJ2-5	TRBD2	CASSQRATSGRETQYF	TGTGCCAGCAGCCAGAGGGCGACTAGCGGGAGGGAGACCCAGTACTTC
.	TRBV2	TRBJ2-5	TRBD1	CASSPGQKETQYF	TGTGCCAGCAGTCCGGGACAGAAAGAGACCCAGTACTTC
.	TRBV9	TRBJ2-7	TRBD1	CASSAGGMGEQYF	TGTGCCAGCAGCGCAGGGGGCATGGGCGAGCAGTACTTC
.	TRBV7-2	TRBJ1-2	TRBD1	CASSLGTVYGYTF	TGTGCCAGCAGCCTGGGGACAGTGTATGGCTACACCTTC
.	TRBV4-2	TRBJ1-1	TRBD1	CASSQQGTGKKF	TGTGCCAGCAGCCAACAAGGGACAGGGAAAAAGTTT
.	TRBV5-8	TRBJ1-2	TRBD1	CASSREGTGYGYTF	TGTGCCAGCAGTCGAGAAGGGACAGGGTATGGCTACACCTTC
.	TRBV19	TRBJ2-7	TRBD1	CASSRGLSYEQYF	TGTGCCAGTAGCAGGGGGCTGTCCTACGAGCAGTACTTC
.	TRBV7-9	TRBJ1-5	TRBD1	CASSLGQGIESNQPQHF	TGTGCCAGCAGCTTAGGACAGGGGATCGAAAGCAATCAGCCCCAGCATTTT
once	TRBV6-4	TRBJ2-3	.	CASSDSARGQTDTQYF	TGTGCCAGCAGTGACTCTGCCAGGGGCCAAACAGATACGCAGTATTTT
.	TRBV27	TRBJ1-2	TRBD1	CASKQGFGYTF	TGTGCCAGCAAACAGGGGTTTGGCTACACCTTC
.	TRBV11-2	TRBJ2-7	.	CASSLDSDSAYEQYF	TGTGCCAGCAGCTTAGATAGTGACTCGGCCTACGAGCAGTACTTC
few	TRBV5-1	TRBJ1-6	TRBD1	CASSFTSGTDYSYNSPLHF	TGCGCCAGCAGCTTCACCTCCGGGACAGATTACTCCTATAATTCACCCCTCCACTTT
.	TRBV30	TRBJ1-6	TRBD1	CAWSWGQHRDSPLSSYNSPLHF	TGTGCCTGGAGTTGGGGTCAGCACCGGGACAGTCCTTTGAGCTCCTATAATTCACCCCTCCACTTT
.	TRBV19	TRBJ2-3	TRBD1	CASSARTGGRSDTQYF	TGTGCCAGTAGTGCCCGGACAGGGGGCAGGTCAGATACGCAGTATTTT
.	TRBV6-6	TRBJ1-3	TRBD1	CASRPGGSGNTIYF	TGTGCCAGCAGGCCAGGGGGTTCTGGAAACACCATATATTTT
.	TRBV5-1	TRBJ2-1	TRBD2	CASSPGLAGVKGNEQFF	TGCGCCAGCAGCCCGGGACTAGCGGGAGTTAAAGGAAATGAGCAGTTCTTC
.	TRBV5-1	TRBJ1-4	TRBD1	CASRRGGTGDEKLFF	TGCGCCAGCAGAAGGGGCGGGACAGGGGATGAAAAACTGTTTTTT
.	TRBV5-1	TRBJ1-2	.	CASSLESAYGYTF	TGCGCCAGCAGCTTGGAGTCAGCGTATGGCTACACCTTC
.	TRBV21-1	TRBJ2-3	.	CASSKAGGRSDTQYF	TGTGCCAGCAGCAAAGCGGGAGGGAGGTCAGATACGCAGTATTTT
.	TRBV7-9	TRBJ1-6	.	CASSHNTGLSPLHF	TGTGCCAGCAGTCATAATACAGGGCTTTCACCCCTCCACTTT
.	TRBV5-1	TRBJ2-1	TRBD2	CASSPGLAGSYNEQFF	TGCGCCAGCAGCCCCGGACTAGCGGGGAGTTACAATGAGCAGTTCTTC
.	TRBV16	TRBJ1-6	TRBD1	CASSPQGAGSPLHF	TGTGCCAGCAGCCCACAGGGGGCTGGATCACCCCTCCACTTT
.	TRBV6-4	TRBJ2-2	.	CASSDSSTGTGELFF	TGTGCCAGCAGTGACTCGAGTACGGGGACCGGGGAGCTGTTTTTT
few	TRBV27	TRBJ2-4	.	CASSFGQENIQYF	TGTGCCAGCAGTTTTGGGCAGGAAAACATTCAGTACTTC
.	TRBV6-1	TRBJ1-5	.	CASSEAGGSASNQPQHF	TGTGCCAGCAGTGAAGCCGGGGGGTCCGCGAGCAATCAGCCCCAGCATTTT
many	TRBV6-5	TRBJ1-6	TRBD1	CASSYSGRTGGSPLHF	TGTGCCAGCAGTTACTCAGGCCGGACAGGGGGTTCACCCCTCCACTTT
.	TRBV7-2	TRBJ1-3	TRBD1	CASSLTPGGSGNTIYF	TGTGCCAGCAGCTTGACCCCAGGGGGCTCTGGAAACACCATATATTTT
.	TRBV28	TRBJ1-4	.	CASSFDRRNEKLFF	TGTGCCAGCAGTTTCGACAGGAGGAATGAAAAACTGTTTTTT
.	TRBV5-4	TRBJ1-4	TRBD1	CASSWTGGNEKLFF	TGTGCCAGCAGCTGGACAGGGGGGAATGAAAAACTGTTTTTT
.	TRBV9	TRBJ2-7	.	CASSVAGGEGYEQYF	TGTGCCAGCAGCGTAGCCGGCGGGGAAGGATACGAGCAGTACTTC
.	TRBV5-4	TRBJ1-1	.	CASSSNTEAFF	TGTGCCAGCAGTTCAAACACTGAAGCTTTCTTT
.	TRBV30	TRBJ1-5	.	CAWGGGGPQHF	TGTGCCTGGGGGGGAGGGGGGCCCCAGCATTTT
.	TRBV14	TRBJ2-5	.	CASSHLRGSQETQYF	TGTGCCAGCAGCCATTTACGGGGGTCCCAAGAGACCCAGTACTTC
.	TRBV2	TRBJ1-3	.	CASSVEHYGNTIYF	TGTGCCAGCAGTGTGGAACACTATGGGAACACCATATATTTT
.	TRBV19	TRBJ2-3	.	CASSLGGAADTQYF	TGTGCCAGTAGCTTGGGGGGGGCTGCAGATACGCAGTATTTT
few	TRBV2	TRBJ2-7	.	CASRVTGSYEQYF	TGTGCCAGCAGGGTTACAGGGAGCTACGAGCAGTACTTC
.	TRBV29-1	TRBJ2-1	TRBD1	CSAGQGYNEQFF	TGCAGCGCCGGACAGGGGTACAATGAGCAGTTCTTC
.	TRBV7-2	TRBJ2-1	.	CASSPLGSGASFNEQFF	TGTGCCAGCAGTCCACTGGGTAGTGGGGCCTCGTTCAATGAGCAGTTCTTC
.	TRBV5-1	TRBJ1-1	.	CASSYGGYDTEAFF	TGCGCCAGCAGCTACGGAGGCTACGACACTGAAGCTTTCTTT
.	TRBV29-1	TRBJ1-3	TRBD1	CSVEGLGTGRSGNTIYF	TGCAGCGTTGAAGGCCTCGGGACAGGGAGGTCTGGAAACACCATATATTTT
.	TRBV5-1	TRBJ2-1	TRBD2	CASSLTGTSGVYNEQFF	TGCGCCAGCAGCTTGACCGGGACTAGCGGGGTCTACAATGAGCAGTTCTTC
.	TRBV18	TRBJ2-5	TRBD2	CASSPPVMLAGVSGETQYF	TGTGCCAGCTCACCACCGGTTATGCTAGCGGGAGTGTCTGGAGAGACCCAGTACTTC
.	TRBV4-3	TRBJ1-1	.	CASSQVGMSGGTEAFF	TGCGCCAGCAGCCAAGTGGGCATGTCGGGAGGCACTGAAGCTTTCTTT
.	TRBV9	TRBJ2-1	.	CASSVSSSVYNEQFF	TGTGCCAGCAGCGTATCTAGCTCAGTCTACAATGAGCAGTTCTTC
once	TRBV10-3	TRBJ2-7	.	CAISEQGSPNYEQYF	TGTGCCATCAGTGAGCAGGGAAGTCCGAACTACGAGCAGTACTTC
.	TRBV7-6	TRBJ1-4	TRBD1	CASSSGQGRGEKLFF	TGTGCCAGCAGCTCCGGACAGGGGAGGGGTGAAAAACTGTTTTTT